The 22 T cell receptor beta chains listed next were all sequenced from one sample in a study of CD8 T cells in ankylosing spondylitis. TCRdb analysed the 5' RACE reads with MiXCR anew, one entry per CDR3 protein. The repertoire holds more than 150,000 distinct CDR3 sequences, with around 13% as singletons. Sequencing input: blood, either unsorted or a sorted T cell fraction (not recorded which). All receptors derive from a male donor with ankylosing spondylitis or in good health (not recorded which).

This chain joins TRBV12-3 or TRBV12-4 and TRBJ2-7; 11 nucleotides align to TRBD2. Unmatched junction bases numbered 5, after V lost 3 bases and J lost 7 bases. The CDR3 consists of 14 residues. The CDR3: CASSFVAGGWEQYF. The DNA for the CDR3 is TGTGCCAGCAGTTTTGTAGCGGGAGGGTGGGAGCAGTACTTC.

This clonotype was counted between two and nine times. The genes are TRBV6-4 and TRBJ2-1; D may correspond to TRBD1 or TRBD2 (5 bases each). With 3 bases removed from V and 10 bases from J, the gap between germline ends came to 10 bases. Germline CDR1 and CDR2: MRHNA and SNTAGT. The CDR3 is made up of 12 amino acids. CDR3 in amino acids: CASSEGEREQFF. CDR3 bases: TGTGCCAGCAGTGAGGGGGAGCGGGAGCAGTTCTTC.

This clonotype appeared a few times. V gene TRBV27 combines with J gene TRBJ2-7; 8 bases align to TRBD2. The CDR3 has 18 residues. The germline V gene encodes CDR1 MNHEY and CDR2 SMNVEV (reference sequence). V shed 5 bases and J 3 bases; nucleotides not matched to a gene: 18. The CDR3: CASSQPPARGGGIYEQYF. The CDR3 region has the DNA TGTGCCAGCAGTCAACCCCCAGCGCGGGGCGGGGGGATCTACGAGCAGTACTTC.

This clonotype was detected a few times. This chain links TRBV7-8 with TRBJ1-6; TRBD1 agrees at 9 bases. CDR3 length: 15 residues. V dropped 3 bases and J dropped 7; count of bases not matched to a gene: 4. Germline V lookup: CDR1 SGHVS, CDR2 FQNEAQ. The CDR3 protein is CASSLPGTGNSPLHF. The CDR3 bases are TGTGCCAGCAGCTTGCCCGGGACAGGGAATTCACCCCTCCACTTT.

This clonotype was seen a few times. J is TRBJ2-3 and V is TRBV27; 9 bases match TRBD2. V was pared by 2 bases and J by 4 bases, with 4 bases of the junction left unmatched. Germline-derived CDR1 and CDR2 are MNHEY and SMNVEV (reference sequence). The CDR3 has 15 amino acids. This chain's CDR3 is CASSLGGRAPDTQYF. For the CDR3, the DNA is TGTGCCAGCAGTTTAGGCGGGAGGGCCCCAGATACGCAGTATTTT.

DNA of the CDR3: TGTGCCAGCAGCCCCCAATACGGCTACCGGACACCCCTCCACTTT. This codes for CASSPQYGYRTPLHF. The genes are TRBV7-2 and TRBJ1-6; D is uncertain. The CDR3 spans 15 residues. V lost 5 bases, J lost 11 bases, and 19 bases lay in between. The germline V gene has CDR1 SGHTA and CDR2 FQGNSA.

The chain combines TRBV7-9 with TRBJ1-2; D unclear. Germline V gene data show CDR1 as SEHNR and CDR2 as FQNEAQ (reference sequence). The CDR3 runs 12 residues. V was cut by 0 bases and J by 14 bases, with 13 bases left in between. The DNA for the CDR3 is TGTGCCAGCAGCTTAGCGGGCCGGACTTATACCTTC. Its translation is CASSLAGRTYTF.

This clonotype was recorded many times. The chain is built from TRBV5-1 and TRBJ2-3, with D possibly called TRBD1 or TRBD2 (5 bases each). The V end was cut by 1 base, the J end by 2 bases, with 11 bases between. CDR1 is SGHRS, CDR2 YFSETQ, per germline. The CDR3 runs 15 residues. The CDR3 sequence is CASSLSAGTTDTQYF. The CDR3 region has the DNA TGCGCCAGCAGCTTGAGCGCAGGGACCACAGATACGCAGTATTTT.

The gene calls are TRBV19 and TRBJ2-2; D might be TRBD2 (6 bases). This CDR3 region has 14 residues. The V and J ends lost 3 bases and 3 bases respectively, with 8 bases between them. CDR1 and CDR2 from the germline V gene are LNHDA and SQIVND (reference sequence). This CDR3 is CASSIGGYTGELFF. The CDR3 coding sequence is TGTGCCAGTAGTATTGGGGGGTACACCGGGGAGCTGTTTTTT.

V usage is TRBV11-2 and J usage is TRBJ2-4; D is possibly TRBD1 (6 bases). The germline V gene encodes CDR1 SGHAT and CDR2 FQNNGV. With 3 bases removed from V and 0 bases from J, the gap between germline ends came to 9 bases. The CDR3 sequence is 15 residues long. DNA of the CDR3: TGTGCCAGCAGCTTGGGGGCGTTAGCCAAAAACATTCAGTACTTC. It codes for CASSLGALAKNIQYF.

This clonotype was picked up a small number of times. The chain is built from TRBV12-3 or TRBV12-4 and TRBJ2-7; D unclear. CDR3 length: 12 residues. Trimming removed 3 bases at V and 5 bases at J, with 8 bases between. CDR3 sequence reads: CASSFPPDEQYF. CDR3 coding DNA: TGTGCCAGCAGTTTCCCCCCTGACGAGCAGTACTTC.

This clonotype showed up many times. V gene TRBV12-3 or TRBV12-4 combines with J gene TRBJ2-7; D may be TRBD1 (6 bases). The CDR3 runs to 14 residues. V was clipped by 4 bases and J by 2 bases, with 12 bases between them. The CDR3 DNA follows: TGTGCCAGCAGTTATACGGGACAAACCTACGAGCAGTACTTC. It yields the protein CASSYTGQTYEQYF.

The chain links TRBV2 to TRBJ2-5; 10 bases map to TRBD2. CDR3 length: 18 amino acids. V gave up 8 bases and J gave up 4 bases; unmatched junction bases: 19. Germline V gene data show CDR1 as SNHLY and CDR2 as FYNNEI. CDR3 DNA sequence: TGTGCCAGCTGTTTAGATTGGGAGAGCGGGAGGGCCTTAGAGACCCAGTACTTC. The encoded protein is CASCLDWESGRALETQYF. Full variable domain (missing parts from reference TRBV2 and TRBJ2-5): EPEVTQTPSHQVTQMGQEVILRCVPISNHLYFYWYRQILGQKVEFLVSFYNNEISEKSEIFDDQFSVERPDGSNFTLKIRSTKLEDSAMYFCASCLDWESGRALETQYFGPGTRLLVL.

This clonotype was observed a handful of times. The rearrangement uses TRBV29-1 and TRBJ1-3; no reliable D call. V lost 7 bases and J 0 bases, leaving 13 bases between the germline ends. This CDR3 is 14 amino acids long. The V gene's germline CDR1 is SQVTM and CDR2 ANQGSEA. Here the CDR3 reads CSAGTDVSGNTIYF. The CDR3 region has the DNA TGCAGCGCAGGCACCGACGTCTCTGGAAACACCATATATTTT. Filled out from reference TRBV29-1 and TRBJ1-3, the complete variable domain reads SAVISQKPSRDICQRGTSLTIQCQVDSQVTMMFWYRQQPGQSLTLIATANQGSEATYESGFVIDKFPISRPNLTFSTLTVSNMSPEDSSIYLCSAGTDVSGNTIYFGEGSWLTVV.

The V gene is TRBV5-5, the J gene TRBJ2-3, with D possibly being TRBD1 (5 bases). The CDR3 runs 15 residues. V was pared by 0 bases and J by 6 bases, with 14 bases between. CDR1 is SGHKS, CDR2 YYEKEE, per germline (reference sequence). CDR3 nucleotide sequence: TGTGCCAGCAGCTTGGATCCAGGGTCCACGGATACGCAGTATTTT. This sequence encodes CASSLDPGSTDTQYF.

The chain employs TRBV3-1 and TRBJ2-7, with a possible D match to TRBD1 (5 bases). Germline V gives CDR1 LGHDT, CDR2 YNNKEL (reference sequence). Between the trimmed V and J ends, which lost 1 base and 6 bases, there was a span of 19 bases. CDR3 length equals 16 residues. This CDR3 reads CASSQVWTSPPVEQYF. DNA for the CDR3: TGTGCCAGCAGCCAAGTCTGGACATCACCGCCTGTCGAGCAGTACTTC.

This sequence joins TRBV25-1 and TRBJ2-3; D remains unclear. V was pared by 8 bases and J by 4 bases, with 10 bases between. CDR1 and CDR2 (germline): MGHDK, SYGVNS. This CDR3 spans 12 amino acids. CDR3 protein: CASSQAADTQYF. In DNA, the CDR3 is TGTGCCAGCTCCCAAGCCGCAGATACGCAGTATTTT.

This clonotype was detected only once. CDR3 sequence (DNA): TGCAGTGCTAGAGGAACAATCTCCTCTACTAACTATGGCTACACCTTC. Amino acid sequence: CSARGTISSTNYGYTF. The rearrangement joins TRBV20-1 to TRBJ1-2; no reliable D call. The germline CDR1 and CDR2 sequences are DFQATT and SNEGSKA (reference sequence). The CDR3 covers 16 residues. Trimming removed 1 base from V and 0 bases from J, with 15 bases in between.

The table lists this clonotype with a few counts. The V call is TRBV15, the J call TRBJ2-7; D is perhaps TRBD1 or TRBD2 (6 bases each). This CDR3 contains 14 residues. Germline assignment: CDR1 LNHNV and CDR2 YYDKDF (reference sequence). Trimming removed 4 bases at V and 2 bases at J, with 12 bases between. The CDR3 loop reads CATSTGGTTYEQYF. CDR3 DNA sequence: TGTGCCACCAGCACTGGCGGGACAACCTACGAGCAGTACTTC.

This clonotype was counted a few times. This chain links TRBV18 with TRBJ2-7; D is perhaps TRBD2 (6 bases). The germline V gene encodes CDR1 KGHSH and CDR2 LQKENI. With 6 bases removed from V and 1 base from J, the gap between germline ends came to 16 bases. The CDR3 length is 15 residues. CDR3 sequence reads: CASSPALAPSYEQYF. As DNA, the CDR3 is TGTGCCAGCTCCCCGGCGCTAGCGCCTTCCTACGAGCAGTACTTC.

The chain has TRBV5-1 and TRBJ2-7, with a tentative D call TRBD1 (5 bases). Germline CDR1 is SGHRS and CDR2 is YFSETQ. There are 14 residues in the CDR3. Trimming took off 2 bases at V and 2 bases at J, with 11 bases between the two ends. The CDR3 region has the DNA TGCGCCAGCAGCTTCCCCGACAGCACCTACGAGCAGTACTTC. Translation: CASSFPDSTYEQYF.

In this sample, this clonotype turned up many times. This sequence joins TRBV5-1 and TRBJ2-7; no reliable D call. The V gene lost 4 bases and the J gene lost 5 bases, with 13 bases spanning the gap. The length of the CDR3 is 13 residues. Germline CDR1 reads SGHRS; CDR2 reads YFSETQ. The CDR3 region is CASSHVGQDEQYF. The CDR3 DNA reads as TGCGCCAGCAGCCATGTCGGGCAGGACGAGCAGTACTTC.